This T cell receptor beta chain was sequenced during a study of blood T cells in healthy people across ages. Study-wide results and limits: Any changes in expanded clonotypes were possibly confounded, as donor CMV status remained unknown.

Details on this clonotype: Its cognate antigen is unknown.

Per individual sample, total RNA of at least 6 micrograms was extracted. The use of a sample-barcoded 5' primer and a J-beta primer mix characterized a second PCR of about 6 to 11 cycles. Using its own MiXCR run on the 5' RACE reads, TCRdb lists one record per CDR3 protein. The repertoire consists of about 1,000,000 distinct CDR3 sequences, with 35% to 50% occurring once and the leading ten covering 15% to 20%. The source is an older woman in good health. The sequenced material came from blood.

The CDR3: CASSEGEASSYEQYF. CDR3 DNA sequence: TGTGCCAGCAGCGAGGGGGAGGCGAGCTCCTACGAGCAGTACTTC. This chain uses TRBV9 with TRBJ2-7; D may correspond to TRBD1 or TRBD2 (6 bases each). Trimming shortened V by 3 bases and J by 0 bases, and 13 bases separated the two germline ends. Germline V gene sequence: CDR1 SGDLS, CDR2 YYNGEE. The CDR3 spans 15 residues.